This T cell receptor (beta chain) derives from a study of blood T cell repertoires in COVID-19. As for the study in general: The origin of the acute and convalescent COVID-19 samples was the United States, Italy and Spain. Nucleic acid was either cDNA or gDNA, and it came from T cells, B-cell-depleted T cells, or PBMCs.

This clone was picked up a small number of times. Assay used: immunoSEQ multiplex PCR; TCRdb lists only in-frame clones, some missing. Here the sample spans roughly 400,000 clones, about 88% being singletons. V lost 5 bases, J lost 5 bases, and 12 bases lay in between. The CDR3 sequence is 13 residues long. The germline V gene encodes CDR1 MDHEN and CDR2 SYDVKM. Sequencing used PBMCs or T cells enriched from blood (not recorded which). V gene TRBV28 combines with J gene TRBJ1-2; D is ambiguous. This receptor was obtained from a young woman who had been exposed to COVID-19. The CDR3 DNA reads as TGTGCCAGCAGTCAACACGGGGTTTATGGCTACACCTTC. Translation: CASSQHGVYGYTF.